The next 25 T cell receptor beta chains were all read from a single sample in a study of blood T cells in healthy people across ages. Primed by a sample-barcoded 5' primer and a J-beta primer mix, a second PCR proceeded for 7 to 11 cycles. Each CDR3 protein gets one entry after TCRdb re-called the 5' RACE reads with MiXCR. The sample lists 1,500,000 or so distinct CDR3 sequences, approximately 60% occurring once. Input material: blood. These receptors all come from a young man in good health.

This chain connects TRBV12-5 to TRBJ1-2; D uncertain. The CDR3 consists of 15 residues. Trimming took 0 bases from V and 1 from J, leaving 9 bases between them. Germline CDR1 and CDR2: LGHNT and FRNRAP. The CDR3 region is CASGLVSGFNYGYTF. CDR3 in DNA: TGTGCTAGTGGTTTGGTATCTGGATTTAACTATGGCTACACCTTC.

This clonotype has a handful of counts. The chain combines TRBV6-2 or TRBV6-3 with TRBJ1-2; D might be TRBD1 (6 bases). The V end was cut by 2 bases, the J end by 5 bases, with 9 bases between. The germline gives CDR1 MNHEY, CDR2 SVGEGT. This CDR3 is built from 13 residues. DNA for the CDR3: TGTGCCAGCAGTTACCAGGGGCTTTATGGCTACACCTTC. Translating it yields CASSYQGLYGYTF.

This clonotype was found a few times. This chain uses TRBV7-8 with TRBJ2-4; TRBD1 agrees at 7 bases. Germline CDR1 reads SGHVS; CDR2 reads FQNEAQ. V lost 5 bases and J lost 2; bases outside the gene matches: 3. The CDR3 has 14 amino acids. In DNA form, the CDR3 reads TGTGCCAGCAGCGTGGGACAGTCCAAAAACATTCAGTACTTC. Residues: CASSVGQSKNIQYF.

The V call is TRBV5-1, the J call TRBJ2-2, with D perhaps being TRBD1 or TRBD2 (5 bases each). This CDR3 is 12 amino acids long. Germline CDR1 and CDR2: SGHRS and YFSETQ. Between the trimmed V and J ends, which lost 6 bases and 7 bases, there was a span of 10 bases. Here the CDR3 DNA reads TGCGCCAGCACAGGGACCTACGGGGAGCTGTTTTTT. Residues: CASTGTYGELFF.

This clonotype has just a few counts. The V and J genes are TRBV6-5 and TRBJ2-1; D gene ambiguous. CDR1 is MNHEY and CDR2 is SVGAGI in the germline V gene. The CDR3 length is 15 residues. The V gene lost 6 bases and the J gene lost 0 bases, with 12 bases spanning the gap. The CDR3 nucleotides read TGTGCCAGCAGCCCCAGTATAAGCTCCTACAATGAGCAGTTCTTC. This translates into CASSPSISSYNEQFF.

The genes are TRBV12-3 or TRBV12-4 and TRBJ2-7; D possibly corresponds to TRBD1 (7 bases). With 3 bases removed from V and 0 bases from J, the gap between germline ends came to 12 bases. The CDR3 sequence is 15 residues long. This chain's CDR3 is CASSFQGEVSYEQYF. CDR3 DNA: TGTGCCAGCAGTTTCCAGGGGGAGGTCTCCTACGAGCAGTACTTC.

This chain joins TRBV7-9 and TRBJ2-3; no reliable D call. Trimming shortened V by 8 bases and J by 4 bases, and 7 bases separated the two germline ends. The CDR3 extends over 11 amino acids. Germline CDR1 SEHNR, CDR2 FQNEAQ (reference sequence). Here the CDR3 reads CASDGPDTQYF. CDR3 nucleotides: TGTGCCAGCGACGGACCAGATACGCAGTATTTT.

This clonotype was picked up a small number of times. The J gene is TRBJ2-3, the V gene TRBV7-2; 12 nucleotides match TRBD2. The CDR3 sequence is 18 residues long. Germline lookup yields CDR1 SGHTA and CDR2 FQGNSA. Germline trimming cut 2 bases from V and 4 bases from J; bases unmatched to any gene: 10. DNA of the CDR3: TGTGCCAGCAGCTTATGGGCTAGCGGGGGGGCTCTTCCAGATACGCAGTATTTT. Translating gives CASSLWASGGALPDTQYF.

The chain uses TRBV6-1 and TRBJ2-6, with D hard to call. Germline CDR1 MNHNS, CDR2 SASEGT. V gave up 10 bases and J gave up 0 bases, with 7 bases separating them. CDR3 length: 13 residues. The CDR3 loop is CAIESSGANVLTF. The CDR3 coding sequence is TGTGCCATCGAAAGCTCTGGGGCCAACGTCCTGACTTTC.

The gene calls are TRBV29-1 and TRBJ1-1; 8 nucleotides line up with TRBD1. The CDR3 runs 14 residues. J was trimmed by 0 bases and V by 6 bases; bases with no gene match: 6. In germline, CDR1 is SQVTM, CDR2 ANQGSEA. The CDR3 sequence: CSVWTGHLNTEAFF. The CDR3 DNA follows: TGCAGCGTGTGGACAGGGCATTTGAACACTGAAGCTTTCTTT.

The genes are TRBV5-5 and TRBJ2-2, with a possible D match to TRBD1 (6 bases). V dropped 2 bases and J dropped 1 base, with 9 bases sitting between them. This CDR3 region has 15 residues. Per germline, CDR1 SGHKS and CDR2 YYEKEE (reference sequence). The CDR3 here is CASSFYRVNTGELFF. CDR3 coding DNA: TGTGCCAGCAGCTTCTACAGGGTGAACACCGGGGAGCTGTTTTTT.

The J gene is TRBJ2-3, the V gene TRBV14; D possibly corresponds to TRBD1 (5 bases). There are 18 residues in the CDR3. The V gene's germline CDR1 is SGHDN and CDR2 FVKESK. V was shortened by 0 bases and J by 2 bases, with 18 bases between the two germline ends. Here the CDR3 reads CASSQEFFDQGITDTQYF. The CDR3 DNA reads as TGTGCCAGCAGCCAAGAATTCTTCGATCAGGGAATCACAGATACGCAGTATTTT.

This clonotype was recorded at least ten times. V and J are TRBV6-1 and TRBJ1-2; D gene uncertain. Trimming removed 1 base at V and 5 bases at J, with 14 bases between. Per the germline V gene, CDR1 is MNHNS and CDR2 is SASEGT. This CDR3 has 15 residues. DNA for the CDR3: TGTGCCAGCAGTGAAGATGCAGGTTCTTCATATGGCTACACCTTC. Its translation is CASSEDAGSSYGYTF.

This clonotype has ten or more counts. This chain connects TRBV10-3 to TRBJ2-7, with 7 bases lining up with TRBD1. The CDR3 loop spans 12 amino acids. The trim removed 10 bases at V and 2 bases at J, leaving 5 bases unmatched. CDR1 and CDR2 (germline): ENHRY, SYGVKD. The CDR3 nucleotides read TGTGCCACAGGACAGGATCCCTACGAGCAGTACTTC. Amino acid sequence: CATGQDPYEQYF.

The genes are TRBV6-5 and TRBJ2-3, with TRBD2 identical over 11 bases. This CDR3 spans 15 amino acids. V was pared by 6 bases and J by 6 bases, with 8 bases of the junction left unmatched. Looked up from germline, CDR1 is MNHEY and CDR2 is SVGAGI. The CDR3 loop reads CASRIAGGPPDTQYF. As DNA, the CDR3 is TGTGCCAGCAGAATAGCGGGGGGGCCCCCCGATACGCAGTATTTT.

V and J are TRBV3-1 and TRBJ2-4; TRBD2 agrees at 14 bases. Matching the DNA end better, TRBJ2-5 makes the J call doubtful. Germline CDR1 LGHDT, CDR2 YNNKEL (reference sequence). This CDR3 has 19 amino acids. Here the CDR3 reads CASSLLPPGLAGEDETQYF. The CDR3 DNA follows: TGTGCCAGCAGCCTTCTTCCTCCGGGACTAGCGGGAGAGGACGAGACCCAGTACTTC.

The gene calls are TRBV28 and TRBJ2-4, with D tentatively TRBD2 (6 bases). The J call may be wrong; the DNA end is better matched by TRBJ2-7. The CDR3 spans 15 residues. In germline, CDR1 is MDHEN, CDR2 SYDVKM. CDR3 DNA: TGTGCCAGCAGCATCCTGGGACTCGGGTCCAACGAGCAGTACTTC. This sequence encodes CASSILGLGSNEQYF.

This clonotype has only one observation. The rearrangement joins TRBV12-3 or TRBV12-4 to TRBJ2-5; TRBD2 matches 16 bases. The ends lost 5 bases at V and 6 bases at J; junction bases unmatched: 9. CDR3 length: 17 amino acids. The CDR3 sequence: CASSPPGLAGGRQTQYF. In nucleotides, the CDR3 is TGTGCCAGCAGTCCACCGGGACTAGCGGGGGGGCGTCAGACCCAGTACTTC.

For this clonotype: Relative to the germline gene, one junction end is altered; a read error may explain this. This chain's CDR3 is CASQRGGIYNEQFF. The CDR3 DNA follows: TGTGCCAGCCAGCGGGGGGGCATCTACAACGAGCAGTTCTTC. V is TRBV2 and J is TRBJ2-1; the match to TRBD2 covers 10 bases. Germline CDR1 is SNHLY and CDR2 is FYNNEI. The CDR3 sequence is 14 residues long.

The CDR3 DNA sequence: TGCAGCGGGAGGGGGCGGCCCCCTCAGACCCAGTACTTC. Amino acid sequence: CSGRGRPPQTQYF. The chain uses TRBV29-1 and TRBJ2-5; the D gene is possibly TRBD1 (7 bases). There are 13 residues in the CDR3. Germline CDR1 SQVTM, CDR2 ANQGSEA. V lost 7 bases and J lost 6, with 18 bases in between.

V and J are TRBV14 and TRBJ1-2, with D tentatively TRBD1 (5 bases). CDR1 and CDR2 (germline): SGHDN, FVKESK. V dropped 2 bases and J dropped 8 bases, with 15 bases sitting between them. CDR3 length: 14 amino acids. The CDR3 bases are TGTGCCAGCAGCCAATATGGGCAGAGGGACGGCTACACCTTC. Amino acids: CASSQYGQRDGYTF.

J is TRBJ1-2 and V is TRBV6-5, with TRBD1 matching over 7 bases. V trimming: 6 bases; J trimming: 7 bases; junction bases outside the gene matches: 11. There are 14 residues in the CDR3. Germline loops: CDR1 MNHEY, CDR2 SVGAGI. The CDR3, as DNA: TGTGCCAGCAGCCAGGGGGTTGGGGTCGTTGGCTACACCTTC. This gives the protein CASSQGVGVVGYTF.

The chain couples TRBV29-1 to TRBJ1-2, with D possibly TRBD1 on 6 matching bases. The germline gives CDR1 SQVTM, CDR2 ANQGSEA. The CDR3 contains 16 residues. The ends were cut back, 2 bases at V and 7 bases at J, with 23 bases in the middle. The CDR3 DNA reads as TGCAGCGTTGAATCCCTAACAGGGCCCCATCCTTGTGGCTACACCTTC. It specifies CSVESLTGPHPCGYTF.

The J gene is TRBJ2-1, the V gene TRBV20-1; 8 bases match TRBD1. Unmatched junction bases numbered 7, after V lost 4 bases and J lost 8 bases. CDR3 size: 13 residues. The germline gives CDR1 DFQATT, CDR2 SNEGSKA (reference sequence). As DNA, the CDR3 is TGCAGTGCTACGACAGGGGAAAGCGATGAGCAGTTCTTC. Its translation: CSATTGESDEQFF.

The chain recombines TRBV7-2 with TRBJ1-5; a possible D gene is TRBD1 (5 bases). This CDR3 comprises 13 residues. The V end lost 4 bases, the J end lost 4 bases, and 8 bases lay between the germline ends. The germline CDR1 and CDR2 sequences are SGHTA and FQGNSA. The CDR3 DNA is TGTGCCAGCAGCTGTCGGGGGAATCAGCCCCAGCATTTT. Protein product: CASSCRGNQPQHF.